The entry below gives a single TCR beta chain sequence along with its context. No cognate antigen has been identified for it. Base-call qualities are not available, and no considerably larger clone is one nucleotide away. The healthy control group was made up of 37 blood donors, and the Finnish Red Cross blood service supplied their buffy coats. All TCR-sequenced material derived from peripheral blood: patient blood samples and healthy donor buffy coats. Peripheral blood mononuclear cells were isolated by Ficoll-Hypaque gradient centrifugation. Magnetic purification was used to isolate CD4+ cells from the buffy coats of the healthy controls. Genomic DNA was extracted using the Gentra Puregene Cell and Tissue kit, and a Qubit 2.0 fluorometer was used to quantify it. The germline V gene (reference sequence) supplies CDR1 MNHEY and CDR2 SMNVEV. From its cysteine to its phenylalanine, the CDR3 spans 13 amino acids. The read is trimmed to its CDR3 DNA, 39 bases read in frame from base 1. The V and J ends are trimmed by 6 bases and 3 bases, leaving 8 bases between them.

TCRbeta rearrangements were sequenced from genomic DNA using the immunoSEQ assay at survey resolution. The authors' pipeline ran thus. In the TCR sequencing data, the smallest productive clonotype frequency that could be detected was 2.59 x 10-5. Analyses included only productive TCRbeta rearrangements, meaning complete and in-frame sequences. Sample clonality was computed as Simpson clonality in the immunoSEQ Analyzer version 3.0. Clones were binned by frequency as very rare, small, medium, large (1-20%) or hyperexpanded (>20%). Generation probabilities were estimated with OLGA 1.2.3, V-gene circos plots were generated with VDJtools, specificities were searched for in VDJdb, and CDR3 motifs were identified with GLIPH. What TCRdb holds here is the immuneACCESS table cut down to in-frame rearrangements. Part of the clones is not present; checked against another copy, under half of the missing clones reflect an unresolved V gene, and the others are unexplained. V and J calls and clone size follow that table, whereas D and trimming were derived from the DNA. This sample holds nearly 45,000 clones; 65% to 90% were observed only once. The ten largest make up about 3% of the sample.

The data are from a study of STAT5B mutations in CD4+ large granular lymphocyte leukemia (dated 2022 in TCRdb). Background for the entire study: Among healthy controls, the CDR3 'QG' motif was associated with a particular HLA allele. The study compared the TCRbeta repertoires of patients with CD4+ T-cell large granular lymphocyte leukemia against the TCRbeta repertoires of healthy blood donors. Flow cytometry performed on FACSCanto II or FACSVerse showed that the purified fractions had more than 95% purity among lymphocytes.

Points the paper makes about the study in general: Main leukemic clonotypes were private to each patient, although roughly 25% of the main leukemic clonotypes were found at low frequency in the non-leukemic repertoires of other patients. CD4-sorted patient repertoires appeared more clonal than healthy CD4+ repertoires, and this difference persisted after removing the putative leukemic clones. The data were not HLA-matched, and the relatively small sample size could explain the higher clonality seen in CD4+ compared with CD8+ T-LGLL. TRBV06-family usage was enriched among the top patient clones (8/27) compared with healthy controls (2/35).

Here the chain combines TRBV27 and TRBJ1-4, with no confident D gene call. The receptor was derived from a human donor in good health. Sequenced sample: CD4+ T cells from blood buffy coats. The CDR3 has the sequence CASSQRPNEKLFF. Here is the DNA: TGTGCCAGCAGCCAGCGACCTAATGAAAAACTGTTTTTT.